This TCR beta chain derives from a study of regulatory T cells in long-lasting Graves disease. With iRepertoire HTBI primers and Arm-PCR of CDR3 regions, TCR beta libraries were built. TCRdb passed the multiplex PCR reads through MiXCR, listing each CDR3 protein once. Of roughly 420,000 distinct CDR3 sequences in the sample, 11% to 15% were seen once. The time point was: newly diagnosed GD, antithyroid drugs for less than 3 months. From PBMCs, RNA was extracted and then used to make the TCR library. This CDR3 contains 16 residues. Germline V gene lookup returns CDR1 MGHRA and CDR2 YSYEKL. Trimming removed 1 base from V and 2 bases from J, with 12 bases in between. Another study also made use of these data, one on T cells in Graves' hyperthyroidism and ophthalmopathy.

The TCR sequence derives from a woman in her 50s with Graves disease. The specimen was peripheral blood mononuclear cells (PBMCs), collected at new diagnosis, from a patient treated with antithyroid drugs. The rearrangement links TRBV4-1 to TRBJ1-5; maybe TRBD1 (6 bases). CDR3 in DNA: TGCGCCAGCAGCCAAGGGTGGGGGGCTGGCAATCAGCCCCAGCATTTT. Amino acids: CASSQGWGAGNQPQHF.